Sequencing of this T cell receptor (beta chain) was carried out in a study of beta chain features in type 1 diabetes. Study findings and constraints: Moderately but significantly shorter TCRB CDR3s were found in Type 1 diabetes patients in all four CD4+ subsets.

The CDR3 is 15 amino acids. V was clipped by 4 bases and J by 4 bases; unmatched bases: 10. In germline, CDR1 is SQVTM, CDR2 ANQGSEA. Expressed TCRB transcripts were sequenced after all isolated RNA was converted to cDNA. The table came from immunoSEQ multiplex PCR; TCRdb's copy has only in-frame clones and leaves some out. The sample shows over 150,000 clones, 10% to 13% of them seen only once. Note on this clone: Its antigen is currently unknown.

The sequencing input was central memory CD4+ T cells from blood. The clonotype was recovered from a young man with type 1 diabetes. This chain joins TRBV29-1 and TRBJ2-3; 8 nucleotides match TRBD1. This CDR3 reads CSVGDPQGAPDTQYF. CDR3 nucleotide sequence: TGCAGCGTTGGTGATCCCCAGGGGGCCCCAGATACGCAGTATTTT.